This entry concerns a single T cell receptor (beta chain). This clonotype turned up a few times. Its antigen target is currently unknown. No much larger clone is present one base from it, and per-base qualities are unavailable. The data are from a study of T cell repertoires in cytomegalovirus infection (dated by TCRdb to between 2018 and 2021). For the study in its entirety: Alongside well-studied HLA-B-restricted epitopes, the peptide stimulations were aimed at recently identified HLA-C-restricted CMV epitopes, whose presentation resists viral immunomodulation. Donor HLA type was relevant to the analysis, as public TCR beta signatures indicated carriage of CMV infection together with the matching HLA type.

The instrument was an Illumina HiSeq 1500. The public reads were quality trimmed at Q25 with fastp and then assembled into clones with MiXCR by TCRdb, keeping productive beta chains. Merged by CDR3 protein, the rows form single entries marked with the most common genes and DNA. For this sample the table gives a few hundred thousand distinct CDR3 sequences, of which roughly 25% were detected only once. The ten largest clonotypes hold more than 10% of the sample. The full study reports these points: In the ex vivo response, HLA-C-restricted CMV-specific TCR beta clonotypes were dominant, and in two of eight donors the single most frequent clonotype came from this HLA-C-restricted group. In both this cohort and an independent roughly 350-donor cohort, the cumulative frequency of public TCR beta family members distinguished carriers of CMV infection plus the relevant HLA type.

Sample treatment or condition, as interpreted from the label and publication: in vitro stimulation with specific CMV peptide epitopes to enrich CMV-specific T cells. From a lookup of the germline V gene, CDR1 and CDR2 are SGHVS and FNYEAQ. Trimming takes 5 bases off V and 13 bases off J; junction bases not matched to a gene: 8. The CDR3 spans 14 residues, from the cysteine through the phenylalanine. Only CDR3 DNA is held: 42 bases, read in frame from base 1. This receptor was obtained from a human donor in good health (CMV status not recorded). Some clones in this sample may be carry-over from other donors' samples. The material was cultured PBMCs, obtained from culture after CMV antigen stimulation. The rearranged segments are TRBV7-6 and TRBJ1-6; TRBD1 lines up with 10 middle nucleotides. The sequence in DNA is TGTGCCAGCAGCCCAGAGACAGGGGGCAGTCCCCTCCACTTT. Its protein is CASSPETGGSPLHF. With the portions outside the CDR3 filled from the reference TRBV7-6 and TRBJ1-6 genes, the complete variable region becomes GAGVSQSPRYKVTKRGQDVALRCDPISGHVSLYWYRQALGQGPEFLTYFNYEAQQDKSGLPNDRFSAERPEGSISTLTIQRTEQRDSAMYRCASSPETGGSPLHFGNGTRLTVT.